The clone carrying this T cell receptor (beta chain) has a count of ten or more. This sample is part of a study of blood T cells in healthy people across ages. Combining a sample-barcoded 5' primer with a J-beta primer mix, a second PCR ran for roughly 6 to 11 cycles. TCRdb called the 5' RACE reads again in MiXCR, with one record for every CDR3 protein. This sample yields some 1.5 million distinct CDR3 sequences, of which approximately 30% are seen a single time; 7% to 9% belongs to the top ten. The CDR3 loop spans 15 amino acids. Trimming took 1 base from V and 7 from J, leaving 16 bases between them.

Source material: blood. The chain is built from TRBV12-3 or TRBV12-4 and TRBJ2-5; TRBD2 is a possible D gene (7 bases). This clonotype was obtained from a woman aged 25 to 45 in good health. CDR3 nucleotide sequence: TGTGCCAGCAGTTTAGGGGGAGGGGGTGGAGTGACCCAGTACTTC. Protein: CASSLGGGGGVTQYF.